This TCR beta chain derives from a study of blood T cell repertoires in COVID-19. Whole-study context: Acute and convalescent COVID-19 specimens originated in the United States, Italy and Spain.

Germline values: CDR1 LNHDA, CDR2 SQIVND (reference sequence). CDR3 length: 15 amino acids. Trimming at V came to 3 bases and at J to 5 bases, leaving 6 bases not matched to a gene. The protocol was immunoSEQ multiplex PCR, while the TCRdb copy is restricted to in-frame clones and leaves out a portion. The profile shows about 210,000 clones, about four fifths of them singletons. The chain carries TRBV19 and TRBJ2-1; 8 bases are shared with TRBD2. This clonotype originated in a woman between 40 and 50 years old with active or convalescent COVID-19. The sample comprised peripheral blood. The DNA of the CDR3 is TGTGCCAGTAGTATTTCGTCTAGCGGGCACAATGAGCAGTTCTTC. Its translation: CASSISSSGHNEQFF.